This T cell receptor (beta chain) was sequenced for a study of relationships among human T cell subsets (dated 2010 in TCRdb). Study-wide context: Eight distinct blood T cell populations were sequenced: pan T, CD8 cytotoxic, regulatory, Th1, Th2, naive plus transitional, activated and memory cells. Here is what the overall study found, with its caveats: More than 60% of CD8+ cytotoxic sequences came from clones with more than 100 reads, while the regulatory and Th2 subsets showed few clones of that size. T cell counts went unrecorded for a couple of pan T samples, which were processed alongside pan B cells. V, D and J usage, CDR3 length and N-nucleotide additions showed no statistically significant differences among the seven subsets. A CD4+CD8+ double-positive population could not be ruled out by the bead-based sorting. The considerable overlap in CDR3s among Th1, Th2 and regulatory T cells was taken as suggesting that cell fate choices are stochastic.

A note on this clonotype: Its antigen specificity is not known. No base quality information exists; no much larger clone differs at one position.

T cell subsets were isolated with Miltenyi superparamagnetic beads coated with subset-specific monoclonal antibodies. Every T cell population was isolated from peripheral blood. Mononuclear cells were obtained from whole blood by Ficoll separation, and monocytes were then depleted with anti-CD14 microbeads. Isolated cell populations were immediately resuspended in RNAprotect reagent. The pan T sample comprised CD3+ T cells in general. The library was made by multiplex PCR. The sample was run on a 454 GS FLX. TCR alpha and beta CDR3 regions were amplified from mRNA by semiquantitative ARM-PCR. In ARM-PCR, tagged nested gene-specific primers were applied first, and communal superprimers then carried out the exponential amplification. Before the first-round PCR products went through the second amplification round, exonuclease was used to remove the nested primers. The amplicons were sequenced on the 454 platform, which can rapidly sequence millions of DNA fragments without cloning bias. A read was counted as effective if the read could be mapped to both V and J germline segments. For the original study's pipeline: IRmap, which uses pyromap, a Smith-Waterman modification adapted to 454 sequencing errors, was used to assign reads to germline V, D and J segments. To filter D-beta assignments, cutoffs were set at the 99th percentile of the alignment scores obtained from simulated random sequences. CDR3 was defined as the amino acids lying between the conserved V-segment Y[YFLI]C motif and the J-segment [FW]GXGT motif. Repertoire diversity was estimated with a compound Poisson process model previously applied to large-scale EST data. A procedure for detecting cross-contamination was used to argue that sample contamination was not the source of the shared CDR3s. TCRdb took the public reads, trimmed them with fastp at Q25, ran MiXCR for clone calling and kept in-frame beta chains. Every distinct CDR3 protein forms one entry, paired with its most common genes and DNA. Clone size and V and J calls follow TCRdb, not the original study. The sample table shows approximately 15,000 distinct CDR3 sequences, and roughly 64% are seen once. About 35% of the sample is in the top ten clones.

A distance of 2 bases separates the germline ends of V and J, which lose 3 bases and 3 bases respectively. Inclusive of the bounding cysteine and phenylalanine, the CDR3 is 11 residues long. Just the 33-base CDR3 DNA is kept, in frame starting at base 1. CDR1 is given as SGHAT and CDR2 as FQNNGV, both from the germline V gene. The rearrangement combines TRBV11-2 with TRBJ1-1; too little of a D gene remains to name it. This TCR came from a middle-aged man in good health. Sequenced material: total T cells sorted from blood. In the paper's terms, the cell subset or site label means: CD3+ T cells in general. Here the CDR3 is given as CASSLDTEAFF. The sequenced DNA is TGTGCCAGCAGCTTGGACACTGAAGCTTTCTTT. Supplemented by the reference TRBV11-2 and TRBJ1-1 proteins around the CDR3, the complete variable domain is EAGVAQSPRYKIIEKRQSVAFWCNPISGHATLYWYQQILGQGPKLLIQFQNNGVVDDSQLPKDRFSAERLKGVDSTLKIQPAKLEDSAVYLCASSLDTEAFFGQGTRLTVV.